Listed below are T cell receptor beta chains from one sample, sequenced in a study of cytomegalovirus exposure and HLA in healthy donors. The assay was immunoSEQ multiplex PCR, and TCRdb's table has in-frame clones only and misses some. The sample includes just over 40,000 clones. Sequencing was done on a sample of PBMCs. The receptors originated from a man aged 25 to 40 in good health and CMV-seronegative. CDR3s include the opening cysteine and the closing phenylalanine or tryptophan. D genes are given only for firm matches.

v_gene: TRBV10-3
d_gene: NA
j_gene: TRBJ2-1
CDR3nt: TGTGCCATCAGTGATTCCAGGGGAGATAATGAGCAGTTCTTC
CDR3aa: CAISDSRGDNEQFF

v_gene: TRBV16
d_gene: TRBD1
j_gene: TRBJ2-1
CDR3nt: TGTGCCAGCAGAACCGACAGGGATAACAATGAGCAGTTCTTC
CDR3aa: CASRTDRDNNEQFF

v_gene: TRBV13
d_gene: NA
j_gene: TRBJ2-7
CDR3nt: TGTGCCAGCAGGAGGTGGGGGACACGATTAGGCTACGAGCAGTACTTC
CDR3aa: CASRRWGTRLGYEQYF

v_gene: TRBV11-3
d_gene: TRBD2
j_gene: TRBJ2-7
CDR3nt: TGTGCCAGCAGCATTGAGCCCCCCAAATCTAGCGGGGGTACCTACGAGCAGTACTTC
CDR3aa: CASSIEPPKSSGGTYEQYF

v_gene: TRBV5-5
d_gene: TRBD1
j_gene: TRBJ1-1
CDR3nt: TGTGCCAGCTTACAGACAGGGCGGCCCACTGAAGCTTTCTTT
CDR3aa: CASLQTGRPTEAFF

v_gene: TRBV4-1
d_gene: NA
j_gene: TRBJ1-2
CDR3nt: TGCGCCAGCAGCCAAGATAGCGGGGCCGTTTCTGGCTACACCTTC
CDR3aa: CASSQDSGAVSGYTF

v_gene: TRBV4-2
d_gene: NA
j_gene: TRBJ2-3
CDR3nt: TGTGCCAGCAGCCAAGAGGGGGGGCCAGATAAGCAGTATTTT
CDR3aa: CASSQEGGPDKQYF

v_gene: TRBV18
d_gene: TRBD1
j_gene: TRBJ2-7
CDR3nt: TGTGCCAGCTCACCAGGCAGGGGGCCCTACGAGCAGTACTTC
CDR3aa: CASSPGRGPYEQYF

v_gene: TRBV29-1
d_gene: TRBD1
j_gene: TRBJ1-2
CDR3nt: TGCAGCGTTGATTTACTACAGGGGGCCCATGGCTACACCTTC
CDR3aa: CSVDLLQGAHGYTF

v_gene: TRBV20-1
d_gene: TRBD1
j_gene: TRBJ2-7
CDR3nt: TGCAGTGCCTGGGACAGGAGGCAGTACTTC
CDR3aa: CSAWDRRQYF

v_gene: TRBV5-4
d_gene: TRBD2
j_gene: TRBJ2-7
CDR3nt: TGTGCCAGCAGCTTGGCCGAAGCGGGAGGGCGGCACGAGCAGTACTTC
CDR3aa: CASSLAEAGGRHEQYF